This TCR beta chain was recorded in a study of T cells after yellow fever vaccination. Whole-study results and caveats: Only a small proportion of the clonotypes turned up in both the CD4 and the CD8 compartments, likely arising from convergent recombination.

V dropped 0 bases and J dropped 5 bases, with 8 bases sitting between them. Germline V gene sequence: CDR1 SQVTM, CDR2 ANQGSEA. This CDR3 spans 13 amino acids. Comment on this clonotype: Its matching antigen is unknown.

Making TCR cDNA involved 5'RACE template switching, which added UMIs and a universal primer site. TCRdb redid the calling of the 5' RACE reads with MiXCR, one entry per CDR3 protein. This sample has hundreds of thousands of distinct CDR3 sequences, with approximately 9% found just once. The gene calls are TRBV29-1 and TRBJ1-5; D gene uncertain. This TCR was recovered from a man younger than 35 who received the YFV17D yellow fever vaccine. The sequencing used PBMCs, collected on the day of the first yellow fever vaccination. CDR3 residues: CSVEDHPDQPQHF. The CDR3 DNA reads as TGCAGCGTTGAAGATCACCCGGATCAGCCCCAGCATTTT.